The clone carrying this T cell receptor beta chain was seen ten or more times. Its antigen is not known. Unique molecular identifiers were added to individual cDNA molecules. TCRdb used MiXCR to reprocess the 5' RACE reads, holding one entry per CDR3 protein. The sample records 80,000 to 100,000 distinct CDR3 sequences, about 12% being singletons. This CDR3 is 14 amino acids long. The V gene lost 4 bases and the J gene lost 7 bases, with 14 bases spanning the gap. In germline, CDR1 is SGDLS, CDR2 YYNGEE. This sample is drawn from a study of early T cells in non-severe SARS-CoV-2 infection. Study as a whole: The study sequenced bulk RNA from unsorted whole blood, with chains unpaired. Points from the study as a whole: Matching against VDJdb likely underestimated virus-specific expansions, favoring anti-spike CD8.

The sequenced sample was whole blood. The rearrangement joins TRBV9 to TRBJ2-2; D possibly matches TRBD1 or TRBD2 (5 bases each). This clonotype was sampled from an adult who was a healthcare worker with PCR-confirmed SARS-CoV-2 infection or an uninfected control (not recorded which). CDR3: CASSTRDRLGELFF. CDR3 sequence (DNA): TGTGCCAGCAGCACCCGGGACCGCCTCGGGGAGCTGTTTTTT.